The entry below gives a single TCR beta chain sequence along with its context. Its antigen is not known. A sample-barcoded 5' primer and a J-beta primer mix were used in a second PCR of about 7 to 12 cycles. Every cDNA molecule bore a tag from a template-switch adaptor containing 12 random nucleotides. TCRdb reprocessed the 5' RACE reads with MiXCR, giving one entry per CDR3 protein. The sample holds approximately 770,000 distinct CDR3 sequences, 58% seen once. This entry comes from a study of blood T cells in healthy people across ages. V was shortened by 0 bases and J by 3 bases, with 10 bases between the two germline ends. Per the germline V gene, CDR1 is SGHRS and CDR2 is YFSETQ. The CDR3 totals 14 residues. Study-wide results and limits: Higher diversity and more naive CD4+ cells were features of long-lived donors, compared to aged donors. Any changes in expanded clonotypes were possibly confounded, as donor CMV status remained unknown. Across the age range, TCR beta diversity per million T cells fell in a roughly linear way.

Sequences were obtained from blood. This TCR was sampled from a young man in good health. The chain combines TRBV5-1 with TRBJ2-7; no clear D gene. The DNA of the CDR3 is TGCGCCAGCAGCTTGGGACTGAATATCTACGAGCAGTACTTC. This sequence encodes CASSLGLNIYEQYF.